Here is one TCR beta chain with its context. What it binds is unknown. The data were produced by immunoSEQ multiplex PCR, yet TCRdb's version contains in-frame clones alone and is incomplete. The table includes some 63,000 clones, approximately 80% detected once. These data come from a study of T cell responses to AZD1222 COVID-19 vaccine. Study observations and caveats: Repertoires in all cases were sampled only once the peak T cell response had passed.

The CDR3 contains 11 residues. V was pared by 6 bases and J by 6 bases, with 12 bases between. The germline CDR1 and CDR2 sequences are DFQATT and SNEGSKA (reference sequence). The source of this sequence is an adult in good health. The chain has TRBV20-1 and TRBJ2-7; D unclear. Sequenced here: peripheral blood, sampled on day 0 of AZD1222 vaccination. The CDR3 here is CSAPPGIEQYF. The DNA for the CDR3 is TGCAGTGCGCCGCCTGGTATCGAGCAGTACTTC.